The 25 T cell receptor beta chains reported below all come from one sample, sequenced in a study of CD8 T cells in ankylosing spondylitis. Overall study results and limits: Characteristic, it appeared, of ankylosing spondylitis blood was a TCR beta motif of about eight highly homologous variants.

For these receptors, no antigen is known. TCRdb independently ran MiXCR on the 5' RACE reads; one entry per CDR3 protein. The repertoire holds about 330,000 distinct CDR3 sequences, with around 7.6% as singletons. Source material: blood, either unsorted or a sorted T cell fraction (not recorded which). The receptors were gathered from a male donor with ankylosing spondylitis.

V gene TRBV3-1 combines with J gene TRBJ2-7, with a weak D call TRBD1 (5 bases). Per the germline V gene, CDR1 is LGHDT and CDR2 is YNNKEL (reference sequence). The CDR3 contains 13 residues. Trimming took off 4 bases at V and 4 bases at J, with 11 bases between the two ends. The CDR3 DNA sequence: TGTGCCAGCAGCCTGAACCCAGGGTACGAGCAGTACTTC. It yields the protein CASSLNPGYEQYF.

Many counts were recorded for this clonotype. The CDR3 reads CASSSLTGLSEAGELFF. The DNA for the CDR3 is TGCGCCAGCAGCTCGCTGACAGGGCTGTCGGAGGCCGGGGAGCTGTTTTTT. The V gene is TRBV5-1, the J gene TRBJ2-2, with 7 bases matching TRBD1. The junction had 14 bases not matched to a gene; V was cut back by 3 bases and J by 6 bases. This CDR3 is built from 17 residues. Germline CDR1 is SGHRS and CDR2 is YFSETQ.

Written as DNA, the CDR3 is TGTGCCAGTCGTCAAGCGGGAGCAGAGACCCAGTACTTC. It yields the protein CASRQAGAETQYF. The rearrangement links TRBV6-2 or TRBV6-3 to TRBJ2-5; 8 bases are shared with TRBD2. Germline assignment: CDR1 MNHEY and CDR2 SVGEGT. After removal of 9 bases from V and 4 bases from J, the junction contained 7 bases not matched to a gene. The CDR3 covers 13 residues.

The gene calls are TRBV6-5 and TRBJ1-4; D call uncertain. Germline V gene sequence: CDR1 MNHEY, CDR2 SVGAGI. V was cut by 4 bases and J by 8 bases, with 14 bases left in between. CDR3 length equals 14 residues. The CDR3 coding sequence is TGTGCCAGCAGTTTAACGACGCCGCCAGAAAAACTGTTTTTT. Translating it yields CASSLTTPPEKLFF.

V is TRBV11-3 and J is TRBJ2-1; 7 bases are a match to TRBD2. Germline V CDR1 and CDR2: SGHNT, YENEEA. The CDR3 sequence is 15 residues long. The junction had 7 bases not matched to a gene; V was cut back by 3 bases and J by 5 bases. The CDR3 spells CASSLNPGRNNEQFF. The CDR3 DNA reads TGTGCCAGCAGCTTGAACCCCGGGAGGAACAATGAGCAGTTCTTC.

At least ten counts were recorded for this clonotype. The chain couples TRBV11-3 to TRBJ2-7; no clear D gene. V gave up 5 bases and J gave up 3 bases, with 11 bases separating them. CDR3 size: 13 residues. Germline values: CDR1 SGHNT, CDR2 YENEEA. The CDR3 region has the DNA TGTGCCAGCAGCCCTGGGCTCTACTACGAGCAGTACTTC. It yields the protein CASSPGLYYEQYF.

The chain employs TRBV5-4 and TRBJ2-1, with D unresolved. The CDR3 spans 13 residues. The V end lost 0 bases, the J end lost 6 bases, and 7 bases lay between the germline ends. The germline V gene has CDR1 SGHNT and CDR2 YYREEE (reference sequence). The CDR3 DNA is TGTGCCAGCAGCTTGGTCGGCCGCAATGAGCAGTTCTTC. Its protein is CASSLVGRNEQFF.

This clonotype was counted between two and nine times. This rearrangement joins TRBV7-9 to TRBJ2-5; D remains ambiguous. The ends were cut back, 5 bases at V and 2 bases at J, with 15 bases in the middle. Germline V gene sequence: CDR1 SEHNR, CDR2 FQNEAQ (reference sequence). The CDR3 is made up of 15 amino acids. The CDR3 DNA follows: TGTGCCAGCAGCGCTCCCAGGACCAGGCAAGAGACCCAGTACTTC. Protein product: CASSAPRTRQETQYF.

This clonotype was counted ten times or more. This sequence joins TRBV28 and TRBJ2-6; D gene uncertain. V lost 6 bases and J lost 1, with 7 bases in between. CDR1 and CDR2 (germline): MDHEN, SYDVKM. This CDR3 region has 14 residues. Here the CDR3 reads CASSRFSGANVLTF. As DNA, the CDR3 is TGTGCCAGCAGCCGGTTTTCTGGGGCCAACGTCCTGACTTTC.

This clonotype was detected many times. The J gene is TRBJ1-2, the V gene TRBV9; D is possibly TRBD1 (5 bases). V dropped 2 bases and J dropped 3 bases, with 8 bases sitting between them. Germline V gene sequence: CDR1 SGDLS, CDR2 YYNGEE. The CDR3 is made up of 13 amino acids. In DNA form, the CDR3 reads TGTGCCAGCAGCGTGTCGGGGCACTATGGCTACACCTTC. Its translation: CASSVSGHYGYTF. The complete variable domain, with remaining parts taken from reference TRBV9 and TRBJ1-2, reads DSGVTQTPKHLITATGQRVTLRCSPRSGDLSVYWYQQSLDQGLQFLIQYYNGEERAKGNILERFSAQQFPDLHSELNLSSLELGDSALYFCASSVSGHYGYTFGSGTRLTVV.

The J gene is TRBJ2-3, the V gene TRBV24-1; a possible D gene is TRBD2 (5 bases). Germline lookup yields CDR1 KGHDR and CDR2 SFDVKD. The CDR3 is made up of 16 amino acids. Deletions cut 0 bases from V and 5 bases from J, with 14 bases between. As DNA, the CDR3 is TGTGCCACCAGTGATTTGGAGGGAGCCGCCGGAGATACGCAGTATTTT. Protein product: CATSDLEGAAGDTQYF.

This clonotype came up many times. CDR3: CSVGDKNNSPLHF. In nucleotides, the CDR3 is TGCAGCGTTGGTGACAAGAATAATTCACCCCTCCACTTT. The V and J genes are TRBV29-1 and TRBJ1-6; D gene ambiguous. The CDR3 totals 13 residues. CDR1 is SQVTM and CDR2 is ANQGSEA in the germline V gene. V was pared by 4 bases and J by 5 bases, with 9 bases between.

In regard to this clonotype: Sequence at one end of the junction differs from germline and may be a read error. The chain employs TRBV12-5 and TRBJ1-2; D unresolved. In germline, CDR1 is LGHNT, CDR2 FRNRAP. There are 13 residues in the CDR3. The CDR3 spells CVSGLQAAYGYTF. In DNA form, the CDR3 reads TGTGTTAGTGGTTTGCAAGCGGCATATGGCTACACCTTC.

This sequence joins TRBV10-3 and TRBJ2-7, with D perhaps matching TRBD2 (5 bases). Germline CDR1 and CDR2: ENHRY and SYGVKD. Trimming removed 2 bases from V and 1 base from J, with 12 bases in between. The CDR3 loop spans 15 amino acids. Written as DNA, the CDR3 is TGTGCCATCAGTGAGGGGAGCGGCAAGTCCTACGAGCAGTACTTC. Translating it yields CAISEGSGKSYEQYF.

The genes are TRBV7-2 and TRBJ1-2; 7 nucleotides line up with TRBD1. The germline gives CDR1 SGHTA, CDR2 FQGNSA. V lost 3 bases and J lost 4; bases outside the gene matches: 5. This CDR3 region has 14 residues. The CDR3 region has the DNA TGTGCCAGCAGCTTCCCACAGGGGAGCTATGGCTACACCTTC. It yields the protein CASSFPQGSYGYTF.

The CDR3 protein is CSASYRDSSFGDEQYF. CDR3 sequence (DNA): TGCAGTGCTAGTTACCGGGACTCCTCATTTGGGGACGAGCAGTACTTC. The genes are TRBV20-1 and TRBJ2-7; tentative D call: TRBD2 (6 bases). This CDR3 contains 16 residues. Trimming cost V 3 bases and J 5 bases, with 23 bases left between them. Germline V lookup: CDR1 DFQATT, CDR2 SNEGSKA (reference sequence).

CDR3 nucleotide sequence: TGTGCCAGCAGCCCCCGACAGGGTATCTCCTACAATGAGCAGTTCTTC. Translating it yields CASSPRQGISYNEQFF. The chain combines TRBV7-9 with TRBJ2-1, with TRBD1 matching 7 bases. Per germline, CDR1 SEHNR and CDR2 FQNEAQ (reference sequence). This CDR3 contains 16 residues. V gave up 5 bases and J gave up 0 bases; unmatched junction bases: 7.

Ten or more counts support this clonotype. V and J are TRBV7-6 and TRBJ1-5; 12 nucleotides match TRBD1. The CDR3 runs to 17 residues. Per germline, CDR1 SGHVS and CDR2 FNYEAQ. CDR3 in amino acids: CAAGGDRGRLIHQPQHF. As DNA, the CDR3 is TGTGCAGCCGGCGGGGACAGGGGGCGTTTGATCCACCAGCCCCAGCATTTT.

The chain links TRBV3-1 to TRBJ2-6; D not certain. V shed 1 base and J shed 0 bases, with 10 bases lying between them. This CDR3 region has 17 residues. Per germline, CDR1 LGHDT and CDR2 YNNKEL (reference sequence). For the CDR3, the DNA is TGTGCCAGCAGCCAAGGGTCGTCGCTCTCTGGGGCCAACGTCCTGACTTTC. Protein product: CASSQGSSLSGANVLTF.

Many counts were recorded for this clonotype. J is TRBJ2-2 and V is TRBV12-3 or TRBV12-4; perhaps TRBD2 as D (6 bases). This CDR3 contains 13 residues. V lost 3 bases to trimming and J lost 7 bases, with 9 bases between them. CDR3 DNA sequence: TGTGCCAGCAGTTTCGGGGGAAACGGGGAGCTGTTTTTT. Encoded protein: CASSFGGNGELFF.

This clonotype was counted a few times. The CDR3 DNA reads as TGCAGTGCTAGAGCGTATAGCGGGAGTGCAGAGACCCAGTACTTC. Translating it yields CSARAYSGSAETQYF. V gene TRBV20-1 combines with J gene TRBJ2-5; 9 nucleotides agree with TRBD2. The ends lost 1 base at V and 4 bases at J; junction bases unmatched: 7. The CDR3 runs 15 residues. The germline CDR1 and CDR2 sequences are DFQATT and SNEGSKA (reference sequence).

The rearrangement joins TRBV7-2 to TRBJ2-2; D ambiguous. V was clipped by 5 bases and J by 6 bases, with 10 bases between them. The CDR3 totals 13 residues. Germline CDR1 and CDR2: SGHTA and FQGNSA. The CDR3 is CASSPRWSGELFF. For the CDR3, the DNA is TGTGCCAGCAGCCCCCGGTGGTCCGGGGAGCTGTTTTTT.

V usage is TRBV6-1 and J usage is TRBJ2-2, with D maybe TRBD1 (6 bases). Germline V CDR1 and CDR2: MNHNS, SASEGT. The CDR3 extends over 16 amino acids. V was clipped by 6 bases and J by 4 bases, with 18 bases between them. CDR3: CASSPFNPDSTGELFF. The CDR3 region has the DNA TGTGCCAGCAGCCCCTTTAACCCGGACAGCACCGGGGAGCTGTTTTTT.

This clonotype was counted a few times. This sequence joins TRBV4-1 and TRBJ2-5; 8 nucleotides align to TRBD2. The CDR3 runs to 14 residues. The ends lost 2 bases at V and 3 bases at J; junction bases unmatched: 2. The germline V gene encodes CDR1 MGHRA and CDR2 YSYEKL. The CDR3 coding sequence is TGCGCCAGCAGCCAACTACTAGCGGAAGAGACCCAGTACTTC. Its translation: CASSQLLAEETQYF.

This clonotype occurred a few times. The genes are TRBV10-3 and TRBJ2-2, with a weak D call TRBD2 (7 bases). Germline V gene data show CDR1 as ENHRY and CDR2 as SYGVKD. The ends were cut back, 3 bases at V and 5 bases at J, with 19 bases in the middle. The CDR3 is 17 amino acids. The CDR3 sequence: CAISDHRAREYTGELFF. In nucleotides, the CDR3 is TGTGCCATCAGTGACCACAGGGCGCGGGAGTATACCGGGGAGCTGTTTTTT.